The 21 T cell receptor beta chains given below trace back to one sample, sequenced in a study of OX40 agonist ivuxolimab in advanced cancers. The library was made by the immunoSEQ multiplex PCR assay. What TCRdb holds here is the immuneACCESS table cut down to in-frame rearrangements. Part of the clones is not present; checked against another copy, under half of the missing clones reflect an unresolved V gene, and the others are unexplained. For this sample the table gives 98,000 or so clones, of which around 90% were detected only once. The ten top clones hold around 0.61% of the sample. Sequencing used CD4+ or CD8+ T cells sorted from blood, obtained in a trial of the OX40 agonist ivuxolimab. The receptor source for this set is an adult with an advanced solid tumor such as melanoma, head and neck, liver or kidney cancer.

The chain is built from TRBV5-1 and TRBJ2-7; a possible D gene is TRBD1 (5 bases). The germline CDR1 and CDR2 sequences are SGHRS and YFSETQ. The CDR3 has 15 amino acids. V was clipped by 2 bases and J by 2 bases, with 14 bases between them. The CDR3, as DNA: TGCGCCAGCAGCTTTCTCCCACAGGAAACCTACGAGCAGTACTTC. Translated: CASSFLPQETYEQYF.

In nucleotides, the CDR3 is TGTGCCAGCAGTGGTGGGGCCAACGTCCTGACTTTC. Amino acid sequence: CASSGGANVLTF. The V gene is TRBV25-1, the J gene TRBJ2-6; no firm D call. Germline CDR1 reads MGHDK; CDR2 reads SYGVNS. The CDR3 runs to 12 residues. The V end was cut by 4 bases, the J end by 3 bases, with 1 base between.

The gene calls are TRBV2 and TRBJ2-1; D is ambiguous. V lost 3 bases and J lost 9, with 15 bases in between. The CDR3 contains 14 residues. The germline gives CDR1 SNHLY, CDR2 FYNNEI. CDR3 sequence reads: CASSDYRVVSEQFF. The CDR3 coding sequence is TGTGCCAGCAGTGATTATAGGGTTGTCAGTGAGCAGTTCTTC.

The J gene is TRBJ2-3, the V gene TRBV11-2, with TRBD2 matching over 7 bases. Germline trimming cut 4 bases from V and 5 bases from J; bases unmatched to any gene: 6. The germline V gene has CDR1 SGHAT and CDR2 FQNNGV. The CDR3 contains 14 residues. The CDR3 DNA reads as TGTGCCAGCAGCTACCCGGGGAGGGGAGATACGCAGTATTTT. Translation gives CASSYPGRGDTQYF.

The V call is TRBV7-3, the J call TRBJ2-3; 7 bases align to TRBD1. Germline values: CDR1 SGHTA, CDR2 FQGTGA. With V trimmed by 6 bases and J by 1 base, 4 bases remained unmatched. This CDR3 spans 14 amino acids. In DNA, the CDR3 is TGTGCCAGCAGTTCCGGACAGGGCACAGATACGCAGTATTTT. Amino acids: CASSSGQGTDTQYF.

V is TRBV18 and J is TRBJ1-5, with D possibly TRBD1 on 5 matching bases. Germline CDR1 is KGHSH and CDR2 is LQKENI. The CDR3 totals 16 residues. Trimming cost V 3 bases and J 0 bases, with 12 bases left between them. This CDR3 reads CASSPNPGTSNQPQHF. The CDR3 bases are TGTGCCAGCTCACCCAACCCAGGGACTAGCAATCAGCCCCAGCATTTT.

This clone has a single count. V usage is TRBV18 and J usage is TRBJ2-3; TRBD2 matches 14 bases. V was pared by 5 bases and J by 4 bases, with 5 bases of the junction left unmatched. The CDR3 contains 16 residues. CDR1 and CDR2 from the germline V gene are KGHSH and LQKENI. The CDR3 loop reads CASSRRTSGGSDTQYF. In nucleotides, the CDR3 is TGTGCCAGCTCAAGAAGGACTAGCGGGGGGTCAGATACGCAGTATTTT.

The chain has TRBV10-3 and TRBJ2-3; D might be TRBD2 (7 bases). With 4 bases removed from V and 6 bases from J, the gap between germline ends came to 17 bases. Germline V gene sequence: CDR1 ENHRY, CDR2 SYGVKD. The CDR3 covers 15 residues. The CDR3 nucleotides read TGTGCCATCAGTGTCAGAGGGGGAGGGGAGGATACGCAGTATTTT. It codes for CAISVRGGGEDTQYF.

This sequence joins TRBV28 and TRBJ2-1; TRBD2 is a possible D gene (5 bases). Trimming cost V 5 bases and J 9 bases, with 23 bases left between them. CDR1 is MDHEN, CDR2 SYDVKM, per germline. The CDR3 is made up of 16 amino acids. CDR3 nucleotides: TGTGCCAGCAGTCCCCCCGGGAACAGCCTACCGGGTGAGCAGTTCTTC. Protein product: CASSPPGNSLPGEQFF.

This clone occurred once. The chain recombines TRBV11-3 with TRBJ2-1; TRBD2 is a possible D gene (6 bases). The V and J ends lost 5 bases and 4 bases respectively, with 6 bases between them. Germline values: CDR1 SGHNT, CDR2 YENEEA. The CDR3 has 12 amino acids. This CDR3 reads CASSGTYNEQFF. CDR3 DNA: TGTGCCAGCAGCGGGACTTACAATGAGCAGTTCTTC. Full variable domain (outside the CDR3, taken from reference TRBV11-3 and TRBJ2-1): EAGVVQSPRYKIIEKKQPVAFWCNPISGHNTLYWYLQNLGQGPELLIRYENEEAVDDSQLPKDRFSAERLKGVDSTLKIQPAELGDSAVYLCASSGTYNEQFFGPGTRLTVL.

To note about this clone: Germline and junction disagree at one end, which may indicate a read error. This sequence joins TRBV7-7 and TRBJ2-7, with 9 bases aligning to TRBD1. Germline CDR1 SSHAT, CDR2 FNYEAQ (reference sequence). This CDR3 region has 14 residues. The CDR3 DNA follows: TGTGCTAGCAGCTTGGGGACAGGGAACTACGAGCAGTACTTC. Its protein product is CASSLGTGNYEQYF.

J is TRBJ2-7 and V is TRBV6-5; 10 nucleotides line up with TRBD1. V lost 2 bases to trimming and J lost 2 bases; unmatched junction nucleotides: 6. In germline, CDR1 is MNHEY, CDR2 SVGAGI. The CDR3 totals 16 residues. CDR3 in DNA: TGTGCCAGCAGTTACCCCCCGGGACAGGGGCCCTACGAGCAGTACTTC. Protein: CASSYPPGQGPYEQYF.

V is TRBV6-1 and J is TRBJ2-1; possibly TRBD1 or TRBD2 for D (5 bases each). V was trimmed by 7 bases and J by 8 bases, leaving 21 bases between them. The CDR3 length is 15 residues. Germline CDR1 is MNHNS and CDR2 is SASEGT. CDR3 loop: CASTPRGAPRYEQFF. The CDR3 nucleotides are TGTGCCAGCACCCCCCGAGGGGCGCCGAGGTATGAGCAGTTCTTC.

The chain combines TRBV5-4 with TRBJ2-1; 9 nucleotides match TRBD2. The CDR3 spans 14 residues. Looked up from germline, CDR1 is SGHNT and CDR2 is YYREEE (reference sequence). J lost 5 bases, V lost 3 bases, and 3 bases had no gene match. The CDR3: CASSSKRGDNEQFF. DNA for the CDR3: TGTGCCAGCAGCTCAAAGCGGGGGGACAATGAGCAGTTCTTC.

The J gene is TRBJ2-4, the V gene TRBV10-3; 7 bases fit TRBD2. Germline V gene lookup returns CDR1 ENHRY and CDR2 SYGVKD. The junction had 6 bases not matched to a gene; V was cut back by 0 bases and J by 1 base. This CDR3 is built from 17 residues. The CDR3 DNA follows: TGTGCCATCAGTGAGTCGGGAGGGCCCTCTGCCAAAAACATTCAGTACTTC. This codes for CAISESGGPSAKNIQYF.

The J gene is TRBJ1-1, the V gene TRBV7-9; 7 bases line up with TRBD1. CDR3 size: 11 residues. Per germline, CDR1 SEHNR and CDR2 FQNEAQ (reference sequence). The CDR3 DNA reads TGTGCGGCAGGGGGGTACACTGAAGCTTTCTTT. Its protein product is CAAGGYTEAFF.

The V gene is TRBV6-1, the J gene TRBJ2-1; 9 bases are a match to TRBD1. The V gene's germline CDR1 is MNHNS and CDR2 SASEGT. This CDR3 is 14 amino acids long. The trim removed 5 bases at V and 9 bases at J, leaving 8 bases unmatched. The CDR3 region is CASSRTGVLAEQFF. CDR3 sequence (DNA): TGTGCCAGCAGTAGGACAGGGGTATTGGCTGAGCAGTTCTTC.

This chain links TRBV2 with TRBJ2-3, with a possible D match to TRBD1 (6 bases). The CDR3 loop spans 14 amino acids. Germline V CDR1 and CDR2: SNHLY, FYNNEI. V lost 6 bases, J lost 0 bases, and 10 bases lay in between. This CDR3 is CASSLQGSTDTQYF. In nucleotides, the CDR3 is TGTGCCAGCAGCCTACAGGGCAGCACAGATACGCAGTATTTT.

This clone was observed a few times. The chain uses TRBV14 and TRBJ1-2; 11 positions agree with TRBD1. The CDR3 is 16 amino acids. V lost 1 base to trimming and J lost 3 bases; unmatched junction nucleotides: 4. Per the germline V gene, CDR1 is SGHDN and CDR2 is FVKESK. The CDR3 DNA is TGTGCCAGCAGCCAAGCCGGGACAGGGGGAGACTATGGCTACACCTTC. As protein: CASSQAGTGGDYGYTF.

The V gene is TRBV6-5, the J gene TRBJ2-4; D gene uncertain. Looked up from germline, CDR1 is MNHEY and CDR2 is SVGAGI. The length of the CDR3 is 15 residues. With 5 bases removed from V and 0 bases from J, the gap between germline ends came to 11 bases. CDR3 bases: TGTGCCAGCAGTGGATCCGGATTAGCCAAAAACATTCAGTACTTC. This gives the protein CASSGSGLAKNIQYF.

This clone was found a few times. This chain connects TRBV6-5 to TRBJ1-2, with D possibly matching TRBD1 (5 bases). The CDR3 contains 11 residues. Germline assignment: CDR1 MNHEY and CDR2 SVGAGI. Between the trimmed V and J ends, which lost 11 bases and 2 bases, there was a span of 9 bases. CDR3 sequence reads: CASGGNYGYTF. As DNA, the CDR3 is TGTGCCTCCGGGGGAAACTATGGCTACACCTTC.